This T cell receptor (beta chain) comes out of a study of T-cell reconstitution after alpha-beta-depleted transplantation in children. V was trimmed by 1 base and J by 5 bases, leaving 17 bases between them. Per germline, CDR1 ENHRY and CDR2 SYGVKD. The CDR3 sequence is 17 residues long. This clonotype was observed a few times. The TCRbeta library incorporated unique molecular identifiers. Via MiXCR, TCRdb re-called the PCR reads, giving one row per CDR3 protein. The table records 800,000 to 1,000,000 distinct CDR3 sequences, roughly 31% of them present only once. The chain combines TRBV10-3 with TRBJ2-2; D is perhaps TRBD2 (6 bases). The sequencing used PBMCs, mostly from graft donor cells, collected 360 days after TCRalphabeta/CD19-depleted stem cell transplant. This receptor was identified in a boy less than two years old who had a stem cell transplant for SCID, so the T cells may come from the graft donor. This chain's CDR3 is CAISELGLASGTGELFF. In DNA form, the CDR3 reads TGTGCCATCAGTGAGTTGGGGCTAGCGTCCGGAACCGGGGAGCTGTTTTTT.